These 5 T cell receptor beta chains originate from one sample sequenced in a study of shared clonotypes between healthy human individuals. Sequenced by immunoSEQ multiplex PCR; TCRdb stores in-frame clones only, minus some. The table includes 2 million to 2.5 million clones, 80% to 95% detected once. The specimen sequenced was naive CD4+ T cells from PBMCs. Specified subset: CD45RA+ positively selected. Every receptor here comes from a man younger than 30 in good health. Some clones in this sample may be carry-over from other donors' samples.

The chain joins TRBV2 to TRBJ1-3; D is unclear. V shed 6 bases and J shed 3 bases, with 12 bases lying between them. CDR3 size: 14 residues. Germline CDR1 and CDR2: SNHLY and FYNNEI. In DNA form, the CDR3 reads TGTGCCAGCAGAACTGTAGAGATTGGAAACACCATATATTTT. Amino acid sequence: CASRTVEIGNTIYF.

The chain has TRBV6-1 and TRBJ1-1; TRBD1 aligns across 7 bases. After removal of 6 bases from V and 1 base from J, the junction contained 8 bases not matched to a gene. CDR3 length: 15 residues. Germline CDR1 is MNHNS and CDR2 is SASEGT. In DNA form, the CDR3 reads TGTGCCAGCAGGGCCGAGGGGGCCGGGAACACTGAAGCTTTCTTT. Amino acids: CASRAEGAGNTEAFF.

The chain links TRBV4-3 to TRBJ1-2; TRBD1 might be the D (6 bases). Trimming shortened V by 1 base and J by 5 bases, and 14 bases separated the two germline ends. Germline assignment: CDR1 LGHNA and CDR2 YSLEER. The CDR3 is 15 residues long. The CDR3 coding sequence is TGCGCCAGCAGCCAAGTGAGGGGGGAGAGGTATGGCTACACCTTC. This sequence encodes CASSQVRGERYGYTF.

As regards this clone: The same CDR3 is also encoded by other DNA sequences in this sample. J is TRBJ1-1 and V is TRBV30; no reliable D call. Between the trimmed V and J ends, which lost 1 base and 1 base, there was a span of 4 bases. CDR3 length: 12 residues. The germline V gene encodes CDR1 GTSNPN and CDR2 SVGIG (reference sequence). The CDR3 region has the DNA TGTGCCTGGAGTGGCGGGAACACTGAAGCTTTCTTT. This translates into CAWSGGNTEAFF.

On this clone: Additional DNA sequences in this sample encode the identical CDR3. V and J are TRBV30 and TRBJ2-2; no reliable D call. V was cut by 1 base and J by 3 bases, with 9 bases left in between. This CDR3 region has 14 residues. Germline CDR1 and CDR2: GTSNPN and SVGIG (reference sequence). The CDR3 DNA is TGTGCCTGGAGTGAAGACCGTTACACCGGGGAGCTGTTTTTT. Translation gives CAWSEDRYTGELFF.